The 14 T cell receptor beta chains presented below share a single source sample, sequenced in a study of radiotherapy plus CTLA-4 blockade in lung cancer. The data were produced by immunoSEQ multiplex PCR, yet TCRdb's version contains in-frame clones alone and is incomplete. Of roughly 50,000 clones listed, 75% to 85% are singletons. The sample was peripheral blood, taken from a patient treated with radiotherapy plus ipilimumab. Receptors originate from a human donor with non-small cell lung cancer who had stable disease on radiotherapy plus ipilimumab.

The chain links TRBV19 to TRBJ2-2, with TRBD1 identical over 10 bases. This CDR3 region has 18 residues. The V gene end was trimmed by 5 bases and the J gene end by 3 bases; junction bases not matched to a gene: 12. Germline CDR1 and CDR2: LNHDA and SQIVND (reference sequence). The CDR3 bases are TGTGCCAGTAGTGCATCCCCGGGGACAGGGGCGGACACCGGGGAGCTGTTTTTT. Translating gives CASSASPGTGADTGELFF.

The V and J genes are TRBV5-8 and TRBJ2-2; D perhaps matches TRBD1 (7 bases). The CDR3 contains 15 residues. CDR1 is SGHTS, CDR2 YDEGEE, per germline. V was trimmed by 0 bases and J by 7 bases, leaving 13 bases between them. CDR3 residues: CASSLETGTLGELFF. The CDR3 bases are TGTGCCAGCAGCTTGGAGACAGGGACTCTCGGGGAGCTGTTTTTT.

This clone was detected a few times. The V gene is TRBV4-2, the J gene TRBJ2-1; 10 bases map to TRBD2. Germline V gene sequence: CDR1 LGHNA, CDR2 YNFKEQ. The J segment lost 1 base and the V segment lost 4 bases, leaving 4 bases of the junction unmatched. CDR3 size: 16 residues. The CDR3, as DNA: TGTGCCAGCAGCCCGGAACTAGCGGGATCCTACAATGAGCAGTTCTTC. Protein: CASSPELAGSYNEQFF.

The V and J genes are TRBV11-2 and TRBJ2-3, with 12 bases aligning to TRBD2. In germline, CDR1 is SGHAT, CDR2 FQNNGV. With V trimmed by 2 bases and J by 2 bases, 5 bases remained unmatched. There are 17 residues in the CDR3. The CDR3 is CASSLRGTSGFTDTQYF. The CDR3 DNA sequence: TGTGCCAGCAGCTTACGAGGGACTAGCGGGTTCACAGATACGCAGTATTTT.

The chain couples TRBV7-2 to TRBJ1-1; a possible D gene is TRBD1 (5 bases). Germline V gene data show CDR1 as SGHTA and CDR2 as FQGNSA. The CDR3 is made up of 14 amino acids. Trimming pared 3 bases from V and 6 bases from J, leaving 14 bases between. The DNA of the CDR3 is TGTGCCAGCAGCTTCCAGGGAAAGGTCTCTGAAGCTTTCTTT. Translated, it gives CASSFQGKVSEAFF.

This rearrangement joins TRBV19 to TRBJ1-1, with D tentatively TRBD1 (5 bases). Per the germline V gene, CDR1 is LNHDA and CDR2 is SQIVND (reference sequence). The CDR3 runs to 13 residues. Trimming shortened V by 5 bases and J by 0 bases, and 7 bases separated the two germline ends. The CDR3 is CASSQTVNTEAFF. CDR3 nucleotides: TGTGCCAGTAGTCAGACAGTGAACACTGAAGCTTTCTTT.

The chain links TRBV4-1 to TRBJ2-5; 8 bases fit TRBD2. CDR1 is MGHRA and CDR2 is YSYEKL in the germline V gene. Trimming took 3 bases from V and 4 from J; bases not matched to a gene: 7. This CDR3 has 15 residues. CDR3 protein: CASSQAAGEGETQYF. CDR3 nucleotides: TGCGCCAGCAGCCAGGCAGCGGGGGAAGGAGAGACCCAGTACTTC.

This clone was detected only once. The chain employs TRBV5-1 and TRBJ2-7; 7 nucleotides line up with TRBD1. After removal of 2 bases from V and 3 bases from J, the junction contained 2 bases not matched to a gene. CDR3 length: 13 amino acids. Germline V gives CDR1 SGHRS, CDR2 YFSETQ. This CDR3 is CASSFDRDYEQYF. The DNA for the CDR3 is TGCGCCAGCAGCTTCGACAGGGACTACGAGCAGTACTTC.

The chain is built from TRBV10-3 and TRBJ2-5; TRBD1 aligns across 8 bases. The CDR3 runs to 15 residues. The junction had 4 bases not matched to a gene; V was cut back by 2 bases and J by 2 bases. Germline-derived CDR1 and CDR2 are ENHRY and SYGVKD. CDR3 residues: CAISETDRVQETQYF. The CDR3 coding sequence is TGTGCCATCAGTGAGACGGACAGGGTACAAGAGACCCAGTACTTC.

The rearrangement joins TRBV29-1 to TRBJ2-1; the match to TRBD2 covers 8 bases. V shed 7 bases, J shed 5 bases, and the junction held 10 bases outside the gene matches. The V gene's germline CDR1 is SQVTM and CDR2 ANQGSEA. The CDR3 contains 14 residues. Here the CDR3 DNA reads TGCAGCGGTGTAGCGGGAAACAGGAACAATGAGCAGTTCTTC. It specifies CSGVAGNRNNEQFF.

This clone was seen a single time. The chain combines TRBV27 with TRBJ2-7; 7 nucleotides align to TRBD2. Germline V gene data show CDR1 as MNHEY and CDR2 as SMNVEV (reference sequence). The J segment lost 7 bases and the V segment lost 3 bases, leaving 3 bases of the junction unmatched. The CDR3 runs to 12 residues. The CDR3 region is CASSFMGGEQYF. The CDR3 DNA sequence: TGTGCCAGCAGTTTCATGGGAGGGGAGCAGTACTTC.

The table lists this clone with a count of one. This chain links TRBV6-1 with TRBJ2-7; 7 nucleotides match TRBD2. Germline loops: CDR1 MNHNS, CDR2 SASEGT. CDR3 length: 12 amino acids. The J segment lost 12 bases and the V segment lost 2 bases, leaving 7 bases of the junction unmatched. CDR3 residues: CASSETVRELYF. CDR3 DNA sequence: TGTGCCAGCAGTGAAACGGTGCGGGAGTTGTACTTC.

The gene calls are TRBV2 and TRBJ2-1, with TRBD2 matching over 12 bases. CDR3 length: 13 residues. With 4 bases clipped from V and 11 bases from J, the junction kept 3 bases outside the gene matches. Per germline, CDR1 SNHLY and CDR2 FYNNEI. The chain's CDR3 is CASSASGRAQQFF. The CDR3 nucleotides read TGTGCCAGCAGTGCTAGCGGGAGGGCACAGCAGTTCTTC.

This rearrangement joins TRBV19 to TRBJ1-4; D gene uncertain. V lost 5 bases, J lost 12 bases, and 13 bases lay in between. The CDR3 is 12 residues long. Looked up from germline, CDR1 is LNHDA and CDR2 is SQIVND (reference sequence). The CDR3, as DNA: TGTGCCAGTAGTTTCATACAGTCGCAACTGTTTTTT. Its protein product is CASSFIQSQLFF.